Below, one T cell receptor (beta chain) is given with its context. In germline, CDR1 is SQVTM, CDR2 ANQGSEA. The CDR3 is 13 amino acids. V lost 4 bases and J lost 2, with 9 bases in between. The sample is drawn from a study of human T cells and chemical hapten exposure. TCRdb re-derived calls from the RACE reads in MiXCR, one entry per CDR3 protein. The data contain about 270,000 distinct CDR3 sequences, roughly 8% of them singletons. The time point denotes: pre-sensitization, week 0. The treatment denotes: therapeutic diphenylcyclopropenone sensitization with weekly scalp DPC. The rearrangement joins TRBV29-1 to TRBJ2-1; D is unclear. The sequencing here drew on whole blood, taken in connection with sensitization to the hapten diphenylcyclopropenone (DPC). This clonotype originated in a man between 18 and 29 years old with alopecia areata. Some clones in this sample may be carry-over from other donors' samples. The CDR3 is CSVATSTYNEQFF. For the CDR3, the DNA is TGCAGCGTTGCCACAAGTACCTACAATGAGCAGTTCTTC.